These T cell receptor beta chains were read from a single sample in a study of identical twins' blood T cells. TCRdb itself ran the 5' RACE reads through MiXCR, one entry per CDR3 protein. The sample comprises hundreds of thousands of distinct CDR3 sequences, about 28% of which are singletons, and 5.5% to 7% rests with the top ten. Input material: PBMCs. The receptors originated from a woman aged 18-49 years in good health. Each CDR3 is given with its conserved first and last residue. Fields, in order: V gene, J gene, clone size, CDR3 protein. Clone size is stated in some rows and not others, as once, few, many or a class when expanded.

TRBV6-5	TRBJ1-1	few	CASSYGGRGTEAFF
TRBV7-9	TRBJ2-2	NA	CASSLHRVGTGELFF
TRBV20-1	TRBJ2-7	NA	CSANNPQGAGSYEQYF
TRBV20-1	TRBJ1-1	few	CSARGNREEAFF
TRBV11-3	TRBJ1-1	NA	CASSSRVMNTEAFF
TRBV27	TRBJ2-1	few	CASSFSSGRRYNEQFF
TRBV7-2	TRBJ2-3	NA	CASKGLAGFTDTQYF
TRBV20-1	TRBJ2-1	few	CSARVGGTGYNEQFF
TRBV5-1	TRBJ2-7	few	CASSRGQGDDEQYF
TRBV7-8	TRBJ1-1	NA	CASSFTGLDTEAFF
TRBV27	TRBJ2-3	NA	CASSSRGGSADTQYF
TRBV10-3	TRBJ1-1	few	CAISESLRGGAFF
TRBV6-6	TRBJ1-4	few	CASKVRAGSEKLFF
TRBV3-1	TRBJ2-3	few	CASSQDVTSGGTDTQYF
TRBV20-1	TRBJ2-2	NA	CSARSRHNAGELFF
TRBV5-1	TRBJ1-1	NA	CASGGAEGTEAFF
TRBV20-1	TRBJ2-7	once	CSATGDRGTYEQYF
TRBV9	TRBJ1-4	few	CASSPGRPNNEKLFF
TRBV6-2/TRBV6-3	TRBJ2-5	NA	CASSRRNPVSWETQYF
TRBV5-1	TRBJ1-1	NA	CAISFRQGGDTEAFF
TRBV2	TRBJ1-5	many	CASSESSNQPQHF
TRBV7-2	TRBJ2-7	NA	CASSSYLYPYEQYF
TRBV20-1	TRBJ1-1	NA	CSAREALMNTEAFF
TRBV6-5	TRBJ1-1	NA	CATQQGRAFF
TRBV7-8	TRBJ1-1	NA	CASSLSRQRNTEAFF
TRBV6-6	TRBJ1-6	NA	CASSWTVDNSPLHF
TRBV6-4	TRBJ1-5	NA	CASSATGNQPQHF
TRBV25-1	TRBJ1-1	NA	CASRQGWTEAFF
TRBV19	TRBJ1-2	many	CASSTDRYGYTF
TRBV6-5	TRBJ1-1	many	CASSYREVITEAFF
TRBV3-1	TRBJ1-5	NA	CASSRNGNQPQHF
TRBV14	TRBJ2-7	once	CASSQRAGGTEQYF
TRBV12-3/TRBV12-4	TRBJ1-2	few	CASLLWGLDYGYTF
TRBV29-1	TRBJ1-2	many	CSGGEIRGYTF
TRBV12-3/TRBV12-4	TRBJ2-3	few	CASSSPGGFQDTQYF
TRBV29-1	TRBJ2-2	few	CSAGLVSGELFF
TRBV5-1	TRBJ1-1	NA	CASSSYPTGPFPEAFF
TRBV29-1	TRBJ2-1	NA	CSVDRQINEQFF
TRBV2	TRBJ2-5	few	CASSSLSETQYF
TRBV4-3	TRBJ2-1	few	CASSQDFAGGLEQFF
TRBV14	TRBJ1-1	few	CASSQAGRSIKNTEAFF
TRBV6-5	TRBJ1-2	few	CASRWQNYGYTF
TRBV18	TRBJ2-7	NA	CASSPLSGSLLYEQYF
TRBV20-1	TRBJ2-7	NA	CSARDSGHGLVEQYF
TRBV7-9	TRBJ1-1	NA	CASNHRDANTEAFF
TRBV7-2	TRBJ2-7	NA	CASSLDLFTSYERYF
TRBV29-1	TRBJ1-6	NA	CSVESTNNSPLHF
TRBV5-4	TRBJ1-2	NA	CASSLDGGAYGYTF
TRBV7-6	TRBJ1-1	NA	CASSLGGFTEAFF
TRBV7-8	TRBJ2-1	NA	CASSSGPHNEQFF
TRBV19	TRBJ1-1	few	CASTIGKGSAEAFF
TRBV12-3/TRBV12-4	TRBJ1-1	NA	CASSFFQGSTEAFF
TRBV12-5	TRBJ2-3	NA	CASGLLTRTDTQYF
TRBV12-3/TRBV12-4	TRBJ1-2	many	CASSPTGVGYGYTF
TRBV11-3	TRBJ1-1	many	CASSLGHNMNTEAFF